This T cell receptor beta chain was recovered during a study of shared clonotypes between healthy human individuals. Sequenced by immunoSEQ multiplex PCR; TCRdb stores in-frame clones only, minus some. The data hold a few million clones, with nearly 97% observed a single time. All of the donors resided in Nashville, Tennessee, and each was a Caucasian adult. V gave up 2 bases and J gave up 3 bases, with 11 bases separating them. CDR1 and CDR2 from the germline V gene are MDHEN and SYDVKM. This CDR3 region has 15 residues. The sample was naive CD4+ T cells sorted from blood. Subset here: CD45RA+ positively selected. The gene calls are TRBV28 and TRBJ1-5, with D unresolved. This receptor was taken from a man aged 18-30 years in good health. CDR3 coding DNA: TGTGCCAGCAGTTTAGGGGTAGGATCCAATCAGCCCCAGCATTTT. This codes for CASSLGVGSNQPQHF.